This TCR beta chain was identified during a study of T cell responses to AZD1222 COVID-19 vaccine. Study observations and caveats: Variant regions that are unmutated are reportedly the target of nearly half of spike-specific TCRs. The donors showed a predominance of white British ancestry and of females, with possible underestimation of clonal diversity. Across spike, vaccine-associated CD4 TCRs were found, dominant at 160-218 and 743-854. Repertoires were sampled only after the peak T cell response.

This clone is a singleton in its sample. Its antigen is undetermined. The CDR3 spans 18 residues. V was clipped by 0 bases and J by 0 bases; unmatched bases: 7. Germline CDR1 and CDR2: LGHNA and YNFKEQ. The protocol was immunoSEQ multiplex PCR, while the TCRdb copy is restricted to in-frame clones and leaves out a portion. The sample records tens of thousands of clones, 80% to 90% being singletons. This TCR was sampled from an adult who received the AZD1222 COVID-19 vaccine. Sequencing used peripheral blood, obtained 28 days after the second AZD1222 dose. V gene TRBV4-2 combines with J gene TRBJ2-2; 7 nucleotides match TRBD2. CDR3 DNA: TGTGCCAGCAGCCAAGACGGAGGCGGGGGTGCGAACACCGGGGAGCTGTTTTTT. This sequence encodes CASSQDGGGGANTGELFF.